This TCR beta chain was documented in a study of blood T cell repertoires in COVID-19. Germline V gene data show CDR1 as SEHNR and CDR2 as FQNEAQ (reference sequence). This CDR3 has 12 amino acids. The germline V and J ends were trimmed by 5 bases and 5 bases, with 8 bases remaining between them. As originally analysed: Reference gene primer amplification gave nucleated cell count estimates. The data were produced by immunoSEQ multiplex PCR, yet TCRdb's version contains in-frame clones alone and is incomplete. V and J calls and clone size are as listed in that table; D and trimming were resolved from the DNA. Here the sample spans some 260,000 clones, 84% being singletons. Those who participated ranged in age from roughly 18 to 89 years and resided in 24 US areas. Participants' reported clinical history set cohort assignment.

The J gene is TRBJ2-3, the V gene TRBV7-9; D unclear. This TCR was sampled from a man in his thirties or forties with acute COVID-19. Sequencing used PBMCs or T cells enriched from blood (not recorded which). Written as DNA, the CDR3 is TGTGCCAGCAGCCTCAGTGGAGATACGCAGTATTTT. Its protein is CASSLSGDTQYF.